Below, 30 T cell receptor beta chains from the same sample are listed, as sequenced in a study of CD8 T cells in ankylosing spondylitis. Via MiXCR, TCRdb re-called the 5' RACE reads, giving one row per CDR3 protein. The data show around 88,000 distinct CDR3 sequences, with roughly 10% seen just once and about 4.6% held by the top ten. Sequencing was carried out using blood, either unsorted or a sorted T cell fraction (not recorded which). The receptor source for this set is a male donor with ankylosing spondylitis or in good health (not recorded which).

This clonotype occurred many times. V is TRBV12-3 or TRBV12-4 and J is TRBJ2-3; TRBD2 matches at 8 bases. Germline trimming cut 3 bases from V and 1 base from J; bases unmatched to any gene: 0. CDR3 length: 14 amino acids. DNA for the CDR3: TGTGCCAGCAGTTTCGGGGGGGGCACAGATACGCAGTATTTT. Translated, it gives CASSFGGGTDTQYF.

Turning to this clonotype: A much larger clone lies a single base off, so this may be a read error. The genes are TRBV7-2 and TRBJ2-3; D not resolved. V was cut by 1 base and J by 3 bases, with 8 bases left in between. The CDR3 consists of 14 residues. Germline V gene lookup returns CDR1 SGHTA and CDR2 FQGNSA. CDR3 sequence reads: CASSLVPVTDTQYF. As DNA, the CDR3 is TGTGCCAGCAGCTTAGTCCCAGTGACAGATACGCAGTATTTT.

Ten or more counts support this clonotype. This chain links TRBV29-1 with TRBJ1-3; unclear D gene. V lost 3 bases and J lost 5, with 11 bases in between. CDR3 length equals 13 residues. Germline V gene data show CDR1 as SQVTM and CDR2 as ANQGSEA. CDR3 sequence reads: CSVEEENRNTIYF. CDR3 DNA: TGCAGCGTTGAGGAGGAGAACCGAAACACCATATATTTT.

This clonotype came up many times. V gene TRBV3-1 combines with J gene TRBJ2-3; TRBD1 matches at 8 bases. This CDR3 contains 13 residues. The V and J ends lost 3 bases and 4 bases, in that order; junction bases with no gene match: 0. Germline V gene lookup returns CDR1 LGHDT and CDR2 YNNKEL (reference sequence). The CDR3 region is CASSQTGADTQYF. CDR3 bases: TGTGCCAGCAGCCAGACAGGGGCAGATACGCAGTATTTT.

In its sample, this clonotype was seen many times. V and J are TRBV19 and TRBJ1-3, with D unclear. Trimming stripped 3 bases from V and 0 bases from J, with 9 bases between. Looked up from germline, CDR1 is LNHDA and CDR2 is SQIVND (reference sequence). The length of the CDR3 is 15 residues. As DNA, the CDR3 is TGTGCCAGTAGTATGAAAGGCGTCTCTGGAAACACCATATATTTT. It is translated as CASSMKGVSGNTIYF.

This clonotype was seen a handful of times. The junction departs from germline at one end; a sequencing error may be responsible. The V call is TRBV11-1, the J call TRBJ2-1, with TRBD2 matching over 7 bases. Germline V gene data show CDR1 as SGHAT and CDR2 as FQDESV (reference sequence). The CDR3 consists of 13 residues. CDR3 protein: CASSSTPETSIVF. The CDR3 region has the DNA TGTGCCAGCAGCTCTACTCCCGAGACTAGCATTGTCTTC.

There are many counts of this clonotype. One junction end disagrees with the germline gene, perhaps due to a read error. The chain is built from TRBV2 and TRBJ2-4; 12 nucleotides agree with TRBD2. Germline values: CDR1 SNHLY, CDR2 FYNNEI. The CDR3 contains 12 residues. CDR3 DNA: TGTGCCAGCGGACTAGCGGGATCCCCCAGTGGCTTC. It codes for CASGLAGSPSGF.

CDR3 DNA sequence: TGTGCCAGCAGCGCTCAATCCCAGGGGTATACGCAGTATTTT. Its protein product is CASSAQSQGYTQYF. V is TRBV11-2 and J is TRBJ2-3; the D gene is possibly TRBD1 (6 bases). V was clipped by 5 bases and J by 7 bases, with 16 bases between them. CDR1 and CDR2 (germline): SGHAT, FQNNGV. The CDR3 is 14 amino acids.

The chain couples TRBV15 to TRBJ2-3; possible D gene TRBD2, 5 bases. Germline CDR1 is LNHNV and CDR2 is YYDKDF (reference sequence). Trimming removed 4 bases from V and 2 bases from J, with 10 bases in between. The CDR3 length is 14 residues. This chain's CDR3 is CATSTREFTDTQYF. For the CDR3, the DNA is TGTGCCACCAGCACCCGGGAATTCACAGATACGCAGTATTTT.

This clonotype was observed at least ten times. V and J are TRBV4-2 and TRBJ2-4; no clear D gene. V was clipped by 0 bases and J by 6 bases, with 9 bases between them. The CDR3 runs to 14 residues. Germline V gene lookup returns CDR1 LGHNA and CDR2 YNFKEQ. CDR3 nucleotide sequence: TGTGCCAGCAGCCAAGATAATGGCCCAAACATTCAGTACTTC. Its translation: CASSQDNGPNIQYF.

V usage is TRBV7-9 and J usage is TRBJ2-2; perhaps TRBD1 as D (6 bases). The CDR3 is 17 residues long. With 6 bases removed from V and 5 bases from J, the gap between germline ends came to 22 bases. Germline values: CDR1 SEHNR, CDR2 FQNEAQ (reference sequence). CDR3 amino acids: CASRLVRSGEGTGELFF. The CDR3 DNA is TGTGCCAGCAGACTCGTTCGGTCAGGGGAAGGAACCGGGGAGCTGTTTTTT.

The table lists this clonotype with a few counts. This chain uses TRBV20-1 with TRBJ2-7; a weak D match, TRBD1 (6 bases). The CDR3 consists of 11 residues. CDR1 DFQATT and CDR2 SNEGSKA come from the germline V gene (reference sequence). The ends were cut back, 7 bases at V and 3 bases at J, with 10 bases in the middle. In nucleotides, the CDR3 is TGCAGTGGACAGGTTTACTACGAGCAGTACTTC. Protein: CSGQVYYEQYF.

The rearrangement joins TRBV6-1 to TRBJ2-6; 7 nucleotides match TRBD2. The CDR3 sequence is 13 residues long. Germline CDR1 reads MNHNS; CDR2 reads SASEGT. J was trimmed by 2 bases and V by 9 bases; bases with no gene match: 1. The CDR3 sequence: CASTSAGANVLTF. The CDR3 nucleotides read TGTGCCAGTACTAGCGCTGGGGCCAACGTCCTGACTTTC.

This clonotype appeared many times. V and J are TRBV5-1 and TRBJ2-7; maybe TRBD1 (6 bases). The CDR3 spans 13 residues. V lost 4 bases and J 3 bases, leaving 11 bases between the germline ends. The germline CDR1 and CDR2 sequences are SGHRS and YFSETQ. The CDR3 sequence is CASSLRGNYEQYF. CDR3 DNA: TGCGCCAGCAGCCTCAGGGGCAACTACGAGCAGTACTTC.

This clonotype was observed at least ten times. The J gene is TRBJ2-3, the V gene TRBV2; 9 nucleotides align to TRBD2. The CDR3 is made up of 16 amino acids. V lost 9 bases and J lost 2; bases outside the gene matches: 12. The germline V gene has CDR1 SNHLY and CDR2 FYNNEI. This CDR3 reads CARTGDSGGPTDTQYF. CDR3 coding DNA: TGTGCCAGGACCGGGGATAGCGGGGGCCCCACAGATACGCAGTATTTT.

The V call is TRBV12-3 or TRBV12-4, the J call TRBJ2-5; TRBD1 aligns across 7 bases. CDR3 length: 13 amino acids. Trimming cost V 6 bases and J 4 bases; bases outside gene matches: 5. CDR3 coding DNA: TGTGCCAGCAGCGACAGGGTTCGAGAGACCCAGTACTTC. This translates into CASSDRVRETQYF.

This clonotype was recorded many times. This chain joins TRBV5-1 and TRBJ2-6; D not certain. Trimming stripped 2 bases from V and 2 bases from J, with 5 bases between. The CDR3 has 14 amino acids. In germline, CDR1 is SGHRS, CDR2 YFSETQ. The CDR3 DNA reads as TGCGCCAGCAGCTTAACGGCTGGGGCCAACGTCCTGACTTTC. It translates to CASSLTAGANVLTF.

The V and J genes are TRBV27 and TRBJ2-5, with 9 bases fitting TRBD1. CDR1 and CDR2 (germline): MNHEY, SMNVEV (reference sequence). Trimming took 3 bases from V and 3 from J; bases not matched to a gene: 5. The CDR3 extends over 15 amino acids. DNA of the CDR3: TGTGCCAGCAGTTTGATAGGGACAGGGAAAGAGACCCAGTACTTC. This encodes CASSLIGTGKETQYF.

This clonotype has at least ten counts. This chain joins TRBV5-1 and TRBJ2-7; D is unclear. This CDR3 spans 12 amino acids. Germline CDR1 is SGHRS and CDR2 is YFSETQ. Trimming shortened V by 1 base and J by 5 bases, and 7 bases separated the two germline ends. CDR3 residues: CASSLSGHEQYF. CDR3 nucleotides: TGCGCCAGCAGCTTGTCAGGTCACGAGCAGTACTTC.

This clonotype was counted only a few times. The chain is built from TRBV7-2 and TRBJ2-3; TRBD1 might be the D (6 bases). CDR1 is SGHTA, CDR2 FQGNSA, per germline. This CDR3 has 15 amino acids. The V end was cut by 7 bases, the J end by 7 bases, with 21 bases between. CDR3 sequence reads: CASTQGHGKTNTQYF. The CDR3 DNA is TGTGCCAGCACCCAGGGACACGGCAAAACGAATACGCAGTATTTT.

The chain recombines TRBV7-9 with TRBJ2-3, with TRBD1 identical over 7 bases. The CDR3 sequence is 13 residues long. The V and J ends lost 3 bases and 5 bases, in that order; junction bases with no gene match: 2. The V gene's germline CDR1 is SEHNR and CDR2 FQNEAQ (reference sequence). The CDR3 here is CASSLSGGDTQYF. In nucleotides, the CDR3 is TGTGCCAGCAGCTTGTCAGGGGGAGATACGCAGTATTTT.

This clonotype was seen only once. A much larger clonotype is one base distant, so this may be a read error. Since the CDR3 does not end with the conserved phenylalanine or tryptophan, this likely comes from a read error. The CDR3 DNA follows: TGTGCCAGCAGTTGGGGACTCTACGAGCAGTACCTC. Translating it yields CASSWGLYEQYL. The rearrangement uses TRBV28 and TRBJ2-7; tentatively, D is TRBD2 (6 bases). This CDR3 comprises 12 residues. Germline V gene lookup returns CDR1 MDHEN and CDR2 SYDVKM. Trimming took off 4 bases at V and 3 bases at J, with 7 bases between the two ends.

This clonotype showed up many times. The chain couples TRBV5-1 to TRBJ2-1; 11 bases are a match to TRBD2. CDR3 length equals 15 residues. V lost 2 bases to trimming and J lost 9 bases; unmatched junction nucleotides: 7. Germline V gene data show CDR1 as SGHRS and CDR2 as YFSETQ. CDR3 nucleotide sequence: TGCGCCAGCAGCTTAACTAGCGGGGGAGGAGGTGAGCAGTTCTTC. The encoded protein is CASSLTSGGGGEQFF.

This clonotype was seen many times. The rearrangement links TRBV29-1 to TRBJ2-1; D ambiguous. V lost 1 base, J lost 2 bases, and 9 bases lay in between. Germline V gives CDR1 SQVTM, CDR2 ANQGSEA. The CDR3 is made up of 14 amino acids. The CDR3 loop reads CSVEVTLTYNEQFF. The CDR3 DNA is TGCAGCGTTGAAGTTACTCTTACCTACAATGAGCAGTTCTTC.

The chain couples TRBV30 to TRBJ2-1; D gene uncertain. CDR1 GTSNPN and CDR2 SVGIG come from the germline V gene (reference sequence). Trimming took 1 base from V and 9 from J, leaving 7 bases between them. The CDR3 sequence is 11 residues long. DNA for the CDR3: TGTGCCTGGAGTGACCCGGGTGAGCAGTTCTTC. Its translation is CAWSDPGEQFF.

The chain links TRBV28 to TRBJ1-6, with no clear D. The V and J ends lost 5 bases and 6 bases respectively, with 20 bases between them. Germline loops: CDR1 MDHEN, CDR2 SYDVKM. This CDR3 spans 17 amino acids. The CDR3 DNA sequence: TGTGCCAGCAGTCCGCGACTGGGTTCGCGGGGTAATTCACCCCTCCACTTT. Encoded protein: CASSPRLGSRGNSPLHF. The full variable domain, rest sourced from reference TRBV28 and TRBJ1-6, is DVKVTQSSRYLVKRTGEKVFLECVQDMDHENMFWYRQDPGLGLRLIYFSYDVKMKEKGDIPEGYSVSREKKERFSLILESASTNQTSMYLCASSPRLGSRGNSPLHFGNGTRLTVT.

This clonotype occurred many times. The rearrangement joins TRBV5-1 to TRBJ2-5; 8 nucleotides agree with TRBD2. The CDR3 is 17 residues long. The junction had 14 bases not matched to a gene; V was cut back by 2 bases and J by 5 bases. Germline V lookup: CDR1 SGHRS, CDR2 YFSETQ. CDR3 sequence: CASSFSNLASGWETQYF. CDR3 DNA sequence: TGCGCCAGCAGCTTCTCGAACTTGGCTAGCGGGTGGGAGACCCAGTACTTC.

The sample holds many counts of this clonotype. The V gene is TRBV7-9, the J gene TRBJ2-7; 7 positions agree with TRBD1. Germline V gene data show CDR1 as SEHNR and CDR2 as FQNEAQ (reference sequence). The V segment lost 5 bases and the J segment 0 bases; nucleotides outside the gene matches: 7. This CDR3 comprises 15 residues. The CDR3 coding sequence is TGTGCCAGCAGCAACGGACAGGTCAGCTCCTACGAGCAGTACTTC. Its protein is CASSNGQVSSYEQYF.

This clonotype was detected many times. The genes are TRBV5-1 and TRBJ2-5; 8 bases are shared with TRBD1. The CDR3 runs to 18 residues. The V gene end was trimmed by 0 bases and the J gene end by 2 bases; junction bases not matched to a gene: 12. Germline lookup yields CDR1 SGHRS and CDR2 YFSETQ. This chain's CDR3 is CASSLEPRRTGSQETQYF. The CDR3 nucleotides are TGCGCCAGCAGCTTGGAACCCCGACGGACAGGGTCGCAAGAGACCCAGTACTTC.

This clonotype was seen many times. The chain links TRBV11-2 to TRBJ1-1; no firm D call. This CDR3 spans 13 amino acids. Per germline, CDR1 SGHAT and CDR2 FQNNGV. Trimming stripped 1 base from V and 5 bases from J, with 8 bases between. In DNA form, the CDR3 reads TGTGCCAGCAGCTTAGCGATAAATACTGAAGCTTTCTTT. Translated: CASSLAINTEAFF. Filled out from reference TRBV11-2 and TRBJ1-1, the complete variable domain reads EAGVAQSPRYKIIEKRQSVAFWCNPISGHATLYWYQQILGQGPKLLIQFQNNGVVDDSQLPKDRFSAERLKGVDSTLKIQPAKLEDSAVYLCASSLAINTEAFFGQGTRLTVV.